This T cell receptor (beta chain) was observed in a study of beta chain features in type 1 diabetes. Turning to the study itself: Taken together, all samples contributed 107,917,701 examined sorted cells. Study observations and caveats: Among all four CD4+ subsets, Type 1 diabetes patients had TCRB CDR3s that were moderately but significantly shorter. PCR may have favored shorter templates equally in patients and controls. Within patients, naive, central memory and Treg TCRB repertoires seemed more similar than within healthy donors.

The sequenced template was cDNA made from the entire isolated RNA. The assay was immunoSEQ multiplex PCR, and TCRdb's table has in-frame clones only and misses some. The table records approximately 250,000 clones, 16% of them present only once. This clone turned up a few times. Its antigen is currently unknown. The CDR3 totals 14 residues. Germline V gene sequence: CDR1 MDHEN, CDR2 SYDVKM. Trimming removed 5 bases from V and 4 bases from J, with 14 bases in between. Isolation of CD4+ naive, central memory, regulatory and stem cell-like memory cells was achieved by sorting via CD45RO/CCR7/CD25/CD127/CD95/CD27.

The sequencing input was naive CD4+ T cells from blood. The rearrangement uses TRBV28 and TRBJ2-5, with D maybe TRBD1 (6 bases). The clonotype was recovered from a man aged 30-40 years with type 1 diabetes. As DNA, the CDR3 is TGTGCCAGCAGTCCCTCAGGGGAACGAGAGACCCAGTACTTC. It translates to CASSPSGERETQYF.